The 26 T cell receptor beta chains presented below share a single source sample, sequenced in a study of blood T cell repertoires in COVID-19. Using immunoSEQ multiplex PCR, the repertoire was profiled, and TCRdb retains in-frame clones only, with some absent. The sample lists more than 200,000 clones, around 88% occurring once. Sequencing was done on a sample of peripheral blood. The receptors stem from a woman in her thirties with COVID-19, enrolled during active disease.

V usage is TRBV19 and J usage is TRBJ2-1; 12 nucleotides agree with TRBD2. Germline CDR1 and CDR2: LNHDA and SQIVND (reference sequence). CDR3 length equals 18 residues. V gave up 5 bases and J gave up 0 bases; unmatched junction bases: 8. The CDR3 DNA follows: TGTGCCAGTAGTCCCCGGACTAGCGGGATTAGCTCCTACAATGAGCAGTTCTTC. Residues: CASSPRTSGISSYNEQFF.

This CDR3 is CASSGTAGHAQHF. The CDR3 DNA sequence: TGTGCCAGCAGTGGGACAGCCGGTCACGCCCAGCATTTT. The chain uses TRBV6-6 and TRBJ1-5; 7 bases match TRBD1. Germline CDR1 is MNHNY and CDR2 is SVGAGI (reference sequence). The CDR3 runs to 13 residues. After removal of 5 bases from V and 11 bases from J, the junction contained 9 bases not matched to a gene.

The V and J genes are TRBV5-1 and TRBJ1-2; the D gene is possibly TRBD1 (6 bases). CDR1 is SGHRS and CDR2 is YFSETQ in the germline V gene. With 2 bases removed from V and 1 base from J, the gap between germline ends came to 9 bases. CDR3 length: 14 residues. CDR3 bases: TGCGCCAGCAGCTTAAGGACAGTTAACTATGGCTACACCTTC. It yields the protein CASSLRTVNYGYTF.

This sequence joins TRBV28 and TRBJ2-7; TRBD2 agrees at 8 bases. With V trimmed by 4 bases and J by 4 bases, 12 bases remained unmatched. Germline values: CDR1 MDHEN, CDR2 SYDVKM. The CDR3 has 16 amino acids. CDR3 sequence reads: CASSSWGAGAPYEQYF. CDR3 bases: TGTGCCAGCAGTTCCTGGGGAGCGGGGGCCCCTTACGAGCAGTACTTC. The full variable domain, rest sourced from reference TRBV28 and TRBJ2-7, is DVKVTQSSRYLVKRTGEKVFLECVQDMDHENMFWYRQDPGLGLRLIYFSYDVKMKEKGDIPEGYSVSREKKERFSLILESASTNQTSMYLCASSSWGAGAPYEQYFGPGTRLTVT.

V and J are TRBV5-5 and TRBJ1-2; D is perhaps TRBD1 (5 bases). Trimming took off 4 bases at V and 3 bases at J, with 19 bases between the two ends. This CDR3 is 16 amino acids long. Looked up from germline, CDR1 is SGHKS and CDR2 is YYEKEE (reference sequence). CDR3 amino acids: CASSDPRSGLHYGYTF. The CDR3 nucleotides are TGTGCCAGCAGCGACCCTCGGTCAGGGCTCCACTATGGCTACACCTTC. The full variable domain, in which reference TRBV5-5 and TRBJ1-2 provide the parts outside the CDR3, is DAGVTQSPTHLIKTRGQQVTLRCSPISGHKSVSWYQQVLGQGPQFIFQYYEKEERGRGNFPDRFSARQFPNYSSELNVNALLLGDSALYLCASSDPRSGLHYGYTFGSGTRLTVV.

The V gene is TRBV2, the J gene TRBJ2-3; D remains ambiguous. The CDR3 is 15 amino acids. CDR1 is SNHLY and CDR2 is FYNNEI in the germline V gene. With 0 bases removed from V and 1 base from J, the gap between germline ends came to 8 bases. Here the CDR3 reads CASSEAAFGTDTQYF. As DNA, the CDR3 is TGTGCCAGCAGTGAAGCTGCGTTCGGCACAGATACGCAGTATTTT. The full variable domain, rest sourced from reference TRBV2 and TRBJ2-3, is EPEVTQTPSHQVTQMGQEVILRCVPISNHLYFYWYRQILGQKVEFLVSFYNNEISEKSEIFDDQFSVERPDGSNFTLKIRSTKLEDSAMYFCASSEAAFGTDTQYFGPGTRLTVL.

The genes are TRBV29-1 and TRBJ2-7; 7 bases fit TRBD1. Germline V gene lookup returns CDR1 SQVTM and CDR2 ANQGSEA. This CDR3 region has 15 residues. The ends lost 4 bases at V and 0 bases at J; junction bases unmatched: 9. As DNA, the CDR3 is TGCAGCGTTGTGGGGGACAGAAGAAGCTCCTACGAGCAGTACTTC. The encoded protein is CSVVGDRRSSYEQYF.

This clone was seen only once. The gene calls are TRBV3-1 (or the pseudogene TRBV3-2) and TRBJ2-7, with 7 bases identical to TRBD2. Germline V CDR1 and CDR2: LGHDT, YNNKEL (reference sequence). The CDR3 sequence is 16 residues long. Trimming cost V 1 base and J 6 bases; bases outside gene matches: 12. The CDR3 DNA reads TGTGCCAGCAGCCAAGGCGGCGGGGGAGGCCCAAGCGAGCAGTACGTC. The encoded protein is CASSQGGGGGPSEQYV.

The chain carries TRBV4-3 and TRBJ2-4; 9 bases match TRBD2. J was trimmed by 3 bases and V by 0 bases; bases with no gene match: 6. Germline V gene sequence: CDR1 LGHNA, CDR2 YSLEER. The CDR3 extends over 17 amino acids. The CDR3 sequence: CASSQDQLAGSKNIQYF. The CDR3 bases are TGCGCCAGCAGCCAAGACCAGCTAGCGGGGAGCAAAAACATTCAGTACTTC.

CDR3: CASSLPGQGSAGELFF. CDR3 coding DNA: TGTGCCAGCAGCCTTCCGGGACAGGGATCGGCCGGGGAGCTGTTTTTT. The chain is built from TRBV7-9 and TRBJ2-2; 9 nucleotides line up with TRBD1. The CDR3 runs to 16 residues. The trim removed 5 bases at V and 6 bases at J, leaving 10 bases unmatched. Germline lookup yields CDR1 SEHNR and CDR2 FQNEAQ (reference sequence). The entire variable domain, with the rest obtained from reference TRBV7-9 and TRBJ2-2, is as follows: DTGVSQNPRHKITKRGQNVTFRCDPISEHNRLYWYRQTLGQGPEFLTYFQNEAQLEKSRLLSDRFSAERPKGSFSTLEIQRTEQGDSAMYLCASSLPGQGSAGELFFGEGSRLTVL.

The V call is TRBV28, the J call TRBJ1-4, with D possibly being TRBD1 (5 bases). This CDR3 has 16 residues. V lost 8 bases, J lost 4 bases, and 20 bases lay in between. The germline gives CDR1 MDHEN, CDR2 SYDVKM. As DNA, the CDR3 is TGTGCCAGCGGCCGACTCCTGACCGGGGGTAATGAAAAACTGTTTTTT. Amino acid sequence: CASGRLLTGGNEKLFF.

The CDR3 spells CASSWTANYGYTF. CDR3 DNA: TGTGCCAGCAGTTGGACAGCTAACTATGGCTACACCTTC. The V call is TRBV27, the J call TRBJ1-2; tentative D call: TRBD1 (6 bases). The CDR3 runs to 13 residues. CDR1 MNHEY and CDR2 SMNVEV come from the germline V gene (reference sequence). The ends were cut back, 4 bases at V and 0 bases at J, with 6 bases in the middle.

The chain couples TRBV20-1 to TRBJ2-5, with D possibly matching TRBD2 (6 bases). Germline V gene sequence: CDR1 DFQATT, CDR2 SNEGSKA (reference sequence). The CDR3 length is 11 residues. Trimming left V 6 bases short and J 5 bases short, with 10 bases between. CDR3 DNA sequence: TGCAGTGCCCAACGGGAGGAGACCCAGTACTTC. Protein sequence: CSAQREETQYF.

The V call is TRBV7-9, the J call TRBJ2-1; 12 nucleotides agree with TRBD2. Unmatched junction bases numbered 11, after V lost 6 bases and J lost 8 bases. The CDR3 totals 16 residues. Germline CDR1 reads SEHNR; CDR2 reads FQNEAQ (reference sequence). The CDR3 sequence is CASRLSSGGAHDEQFF. Here the CDR3 DNA reads TGTGCCAGCAGACTCTCTAGCGGGGGGGCCCATGATGAGCAGTTCTTC.

The CDR3 sequence is CASRVAGGPSFVSQEQFF. As DNA, the CDR3 is TGCGCCAGCCGGGTAGCGGGAGGGCCATCATTTGTTTCCCAAGAGCAGTTCTTC. V and J are TRBV10-1 and TRBJ2-1; TRBD2 agrees at 11 bases. In germline, CDR1 is WNHNN, CDR2 SYGVQD (reference sequence). The CDR3 contains 18 residues. Unmatched junction bases numbered 22, after V lost 8 bases and J lost 10 bases.

This clone was recorded once. The CDR3 is CASRRGGQETQYF. DNA for the CDR3: TGTGCCAGCCGGCGGGGGGGCCAGGAGACCCAGTACTTC. This rearrangement joins TRBV5-6 to TRBJ2-5, with TRBD2 matching 9 bases. The CDR3 length is 13 residues. The J segment lost 5 bases and the V segment lost 7 bases, leaving 6 bases of the junction unmatched. Germline values: CDR1 SGHDT, CDR2 YYEEEE.

V gene TRBV14 combines with J gene TRBJ1-2; D is perhaps TRBD1 (6 bases). With 8 bases removed from V and 0 bases from J, the gap between germline ends came to 10 bases. Germline V gene sequence: CDR1 SGHDN, CDR2 FVKESK. This CDR3 is built from 13 residues. CDR3 nucleotides: TGTGCCAGCGGGGGCTCCGCTAACTATGGCTACACCTTC. Its translation: CASGGSANYGYTF.

This sequence joins TRBV19 and TRBJ2-3; TRBD2 might be the D (6 bases). The CDR3 is 16 amino acids. V dropped 3 bases and J dropped 2 bases, with 15 bases sitting between them. Germline loops: CDR1 LNHDA, CDR2 SQIVND (reference sequence). This CDR3 is CASSMGIAGSTDTQYF. The CDR3 coding sequence is TGTGCCAGTAGTATGGGGATTGCGGGGTCCACAGATACGCAGTATTTT.

V is TRBV6-2 or TRBV6-3 and J is TRBJ2-7; TRBD1 matches 7 bases. Germline trimming cut 4 bases from V and 0 bases from J; bases unmatched to any gene: 6. Germline-derived CDR1 and CDR2 are MNHEY and SVGEGT. CDR3 length equals 15 residues. This CDR3 reads CASSSTGTASYEQYV. DNA for the CDR3: TGTGCCAGCAGTTCAACCGGGACAGCCTCCTACGAGCAGTACGTC.

In DNA form, the CDR3 reads TGTGCCAGCAGCCCCGACAGCTATGGCTACACCTTC. Translating gives CASSPDSYGYTF. The V gene is TRBV7-8, the J gene TRBJ1-2, with D possibly TRBD1 on 5 matching bases. The V end lost 5 bases, the J end lost 4 bases, and 8 bases lay between the germline ends. The CDR3 consists of 12 residues. CDR1 and CDR2 (germline): SGHVS, FQNEAQ.

This chain uses TRBV11-3 with TRBJ2-1; 9 nucleotides agree with TRBD2. CDR3 length: 15 amino acids. V trimming: 3 bases; J trimming: 6 bases; junction bases outside the gene matches: 6. Per the germline V gene, CDR1 is SGHNT and CDR2 is YENEEA. CDR3 DNA: TGTGCCAGCAGCTTCTCTGGCGGGAGGGGCAATGAGCAGTTCTTC. Protein sequence: CASSFSGGRGNEQFF. Together with reference TRBV11-3 and TRBJ2-1, the CDR3 gives the full variable domain: EAGVVQSPRYKIIEKKQPVAFWCNPISGHNTLYWYLQNLGQGPELLIRYENEEAVDDSQLPKDRFSAERLKGVDSTLKIQPAELGDSAVYLCASSFSGGRGNEQFFGPGTRLTVL.

The V and J genes are TRBV28 and TRBJ2-3, with a weak D call TRBD2 (5 bases). V was trimmed by 3 bases and J by 1 base, leaving 11 bases between them. This CDR3 is built from 15 residues. CDR1 MDHEN and CDR2 SYDVKM come from the germline V gene. The CDR3 reads CASSFSRRGTDTQYF. Here the CDR3 DNA reads TGTGCCAGCAGTTTCTCCCGGCGGGGCACAGATACGCAGTATTTT.

In its sample, this clone was seen once. The chain links TRBV5-6 to TRBJ1-6, with 11 bases identical to TRBD1. Per the germline V gene, CDR1 is SGHDT and CDR2 is YYEEEE. V dropped 5 bases and J dropped 6; count of bases not matched to a gene: 7. This CDR3 comprises 16 residues. Here the CDR3 DNA reads TGTGCCAGCAGATGGTCCGGGACAGGGGGTAATTCACCCCTCCACTTT. Translation gives CASRWSGTGGNSPLHF.

This clone was detected only once. V and J are TRBV19 and TRBJ2-7, with D unclear. Germline V CDR1 and CDR2: LNHDA, SQIVND (reference sequence). V was clipped by 7 bases and J by 3 bases, with 13 bases between them. The CDR3 is made up of 13 amino acids. The CDR3 DNA sequence: TGTGCCAGTACCAGAGGCGTGGGCTACGAGCAGTACTTC. It encodes CASTRGVGYEQYF.

The chain combines TRBV30 with TRBJ2-1, with 11 bases fitting TRBD2. The germline V gene has CDR1 GTSNPN and CDR2 SVGIG (reference sequence). Trimming took 0 bases from V and 4 from J; bases not matched to a gene: 2. The CDR3 is 15 amino acids. CDR3 residues: CAWSVLAGEYNEQFF. CDR3 in DNA: TGTGCCTGGAGTGTACTAGCGGGGGAATACAATGAGCAGTTCTTC.

This clone was detected only once. The chain has TRBV6-6 and TRBJ2-1; 11 bases are a match to TRBD2. This CDR3 spans 18 amino acids. CDR1 and CDR2 from the germline V gene are MNHNY and SVGAGI (reference sequence). V was clipped by 5 bases and J by 6 bases; unmatched bases: 15. The CDR3 DNA reads TGTGCCAGCAGTCTCCTTGCCCTGACTAGCGGGATTTTCAATGAGCAGTTCTTC. Translated, it gives CASSLLALTSGIFNEQFF.